The 30 T cell receptor beta chains listed next were all sequenced from one sample in a study of technical replicates of blood from a handful of donors. TCRdb keeps only in-frame clones here, not all; method: immunoSEQ multiplex PCR. This sample has 100,000 or so clones; nearly 96% occur once, and the top ten carry 0.21%. Sequencing used T cells isolated from PBMCs. These receptors were obtained from a human donor in good health.

The chain couples TRBV9 to TRBJ2-3, with a possible D match to TRBD2 (6 bases). With 0 bases removed from V and 0 bases from J, the gap between germline ends came to 17 bases. Germline CDR1 reads SGDLS; CDR2 reads YYNGEE. The CDR3 totals 18 residues. CDR3 region: CASSVGISGVLSTDTQYF. CDR3 nucleotide sequence: TGTGCCAGCAGCGTAGGTATTAGCGGAGTATTGAGCACAGATACGCAGTATTTT.

The V call is TRBV11-2, the J call TRBJ2-1; possible D gene TRBD2, 6 bases. The V and J ends lost 0 bases and 5 bases respectively, with 20 bases between them. Germline values: CDR1 SGHAT, CDR2 FQNNGV. The CDR3 has 18 residues. The CDR3 bases are TGTGCCAGCAGCTTAGATCTTTGGGGTGGGGGACTCAACAATGAGCAGTTCTTC. Residues: CASSLDLWGGGLNNEQFF.

The rearrangement uses TRBV9 and TRBJ1-2, with D maybe TRBD1 (6 bases). CDR1 is SGDLS and CDR2 is YYNGEE in the germline V gene. The CDR3 runs 15 residues. V gave up 2 bases and J gave up 5 bases, with 16 bases separating them. CDR3 DNA: TGTGCCAGCAGCGTTTCTGGACAGAATGGTTATGGCTACACCTTC. It codes for CASSVSGQNGYGYTF.

This chain links TRBV10-3 with TRBJ2-3; 12 bases agree with TRBD2. Germline V gene data show CDR1 as ENHRY and CDR2 as SYGVKD. The CDR3 is 14 amino acids. The J segment lost 4 bases and the V segment lost 4 bases, leaving 0 bases of the junction unmatched. CDR3 loop: CAISASGRADTQYF. Here the CDR3 DNA reads TGTGCCATCAGTGCTAGCGGGAGGGCAGATACGCAGTATTTT.

The rearrangement joins TRBV29-1 to TRBJ2-1; D is perhaps TRBD1 (6 bases). Trimming pared 6 bases from V and 7 bases from J, leaving 16 bases between. This CDR3 contains 13 residues. Per germline, CDR1 SQVTM and CDR2 ANQGSEA. CDR3 nucleotides: TGCAGCGTCCGACAGGTAGAAGGTAATGAGCAGTTCTTC. This codes for CSVRQVEGNEQFF.

The V call is TRBV6-5, the J call TRBJ1-2; 8 bases align to TRBD1. The CDR3 contains 14 residues. CDR1 and CDR2 from the germline V gene are MNHEY and SVGAGI. V trimming: 6 bases; J trimming: 4 bases; junction bases outside the gene matches: 7. CDR3 bases: TGTGCCAGCAGGTACCCGGGACAGGTCTATGGCTACACCTTC. This translates into CASRYPGQVYGYTF.

The CDR3: CASSEQGLREQYF. The CDR3 DNA reads as TGTGCCAGCAGCGAACAGGGCTTACGCGAGCAGTACTTC. The chain is built from TRBV21-1 and TRBJ2-7; the tabulated D call, TRBD1, remains unverified against the DNA. TRBV21-1 is designated a pseudogene. The CDR3 loop spans 13 amino acids.

V gene TRBV27 combines with J gene TRBJ1-2; 9 bases match TRBD1. CDR3 length: 13 residues. V was pared by 4 bases and J by 7 bases, with 4 bases of the junction left unmatched. Per germline, CDR1 MNHEY and CDR2 SMNVEV (reference sequence). The CDR3 DNA follows: TGTGCCAGCAGTTCACCGGGACAGGGTGGCTACACCTTC. It translates to CASSSPGQGGYTF.

This clone was detected once. The chain couples TRBV30 to TRBJ1-1; 9 nucleotides agree with TRBD1. J gave up 1 base and V 2 bases, and 2 bases lay outside the gene matches. Germline V lookup: CDR1 GTSNPN, CDR2 SVGIG (reference sequence). This CDR3 has 14 residues. CDR3 nucleotides: TGTGCCTGGAGTAAGGACAGGGGGAACACTGAAGCTTTCTTT. Encoded protein: CAWSKDRGNTEAFF.

The chain couples TRBV18 to TRBJ1-5; no reliable D call. Germline V gene data show CDR1 as KGHSH and CDR2 as LQKENI. The V end lost 3 bases, the J end lost 11 bases, and 17 bases lay between the germline ends. There are 14 residues in the CDR3. The CDR3 is CASSPEYAEEAQHF. The CDR3 DNA reads TGTGCCAGCTCACCGGAATACGCCGAAGAGGCCCAGCATTTT.

The chain employs TRBV9 and TRBJ2-1, with 11 positions matching TRBD2. The CDR3 is made up of 17 amino acids. V was pared by 3 bases and J by 9 bases, with 14 bases of the junction left unmatched. The germline CDR1 and CDR2 sequences are SGDLS and YYNGEE. The CDR3 DNA reads as TGTGCCAGCAGCGCCGGTAGCGGGAGGGCCTTTGGGAGTGAGCAGTTCTTC. Protein sequence: CASSAGSGRAFGSEQFF.

The genes are TRBV5-4 and TRBJ2-7, with 7 bases matching TRBD2. The J segment lost 3 bases and the V segment lost 2 bases, leaving 20 bases of the junction unmatched. Germline CDR1 SGHNT, CDR2 YYREEE (reference sequence). The CDR3 spans 19 residues. The CDR3 loop is CASSFSTSTKYSSLYEQYF. The CDR3 nucleotides are TGTGCCAGCAGCTTTTCGACTAGCACCAAATACTCTTCACTCTACGAGCAGTACTTC.

The chain employs TRBV5-4 and TRBJ2-7, with 9 bases matching TRBD2. CDR1 and CDR2 from the germline V gene are SGHNT and YYREEE (reference sequence). With V trimmed by 2 bases and J by 5 bases, 11 bases remained unmatched. This CDR3 has 16 residues. The CDR3 loop is CASSFWAGGPSHEQYF. Written as DNA, the CDR3 is TGTGCCAGCAGCTTTTGGGCGGGAGGGCCGTCTCACGAGCAGTACTTC.

This clone was recorded only once. The chain uses TRBV11-2 and TRBJ2-7; 10 nucleotides align to TRBD1. The CDR3 covers 15 residues. Looked up from germline, CDR1 is SGHAT and CDR2 is FQNNGV. With V trimmed by 5 bases and J by 2 bases, 6 bases remained unmatched. CDR3 nucleotide sequence: TGTGCCAGCAGCCTAACCGGGACAGGGGCCTACGAGCAGTACTTC. This gives the protein CASSLTGTGAYEQYF. The complete variable domain, with remaining parts taken from reference TRBV11-2 and TRBJ2-7, reads EAGVAQSPRYKIIEKRQSVAFWCNPISGHATLYWYQQILGQGPKLLIQFQNNGVVDDSQLPKDRFSAERLKGVDSTLKIQPAKLEDSAVYLCASSLTGTGAYEQYFGPGTRLTVT.

The rearrangement joins TRBV6-5 to TRBJ2-7, with 8 bases matching TRBD1. Germline V gives CDR1 MNHEY, CDR2 SVGAGI. This CDR3 is built from 13 residues. V lost 4 bases, J lost 6 bases, and 5 bases stayed unmatched. The CDR3 protein is CASSSRTGSEQYF. For the CDR3, the DNA is TGTGCCAGCAGTTCCCGGACAGGGAGCGAGCAGTACTTC.

The chain is built from TRBV9 and TRBJ2-2; tentative D call: TRBD1 (5 bases). Between the trimmed V and J ends, which lost 0 bases and 5 bases, there was a span of 8 bases. This CDR3 spans 14 amino acids. Germline-derived CDR1 and CDR2 are SGDLS and YYNGEE. DNA of the CDR3: TGTGCCAGCAGCGTAGCTAGGGGAACCGGGGAGCTGTTTTTT. Protein sequence: CASSVARGTGELFF.

The chain uses TRBV5-1 and TRBJ2-2; a weak D match, TRBD1 (5 bases). The CDR3 has 14 amino acids. Germline V lookup: CDR1 SGHRS, CDR2 YFSETQ. V was trimmed by 4 bases and J by 2 bases, leaving 9 bases between them. The CDR3 DNA sequence: TGCGCCAGCAGCGCGCAGGGTAACACCGGGGAGCTGTTTTTT. Translating it yields CASSAQGNTGELFF.

The genes are TRBV10-1 and TRBJ1-1, with TRBD1 identical over 8 bases. This CDR3 is 13 amino acids long. Germline V gene data show CDR1 as WNHNN and CDR2 as SYGVQD (reference sequence). V lost 5 bases, J lost 5 bases, and 4 bases stayed unmatched. CDR3 region: CASSTGGRTEAFF. CDR3 nucleotides: TGCGCCAGCAGTACAGGGGGGCGAACTGAAGCTTTCTTT.

Here the CDR3 DNA reads TGTGCCAGCAGCGTGAGCGGGGGGGCAACAGATACGCAGTATTTT. Amino acids: CASSVSGGATDTQYF. The chain has TRBV9 and TRBJ2-3; 10 bases line up with TRBD2. The CDR3 is made up of 15 amino acids. Germline V gives CDR1 SGDLS, CDR2 YYNGEE. V shed 2 bases and J 3 bases; nucleotides not matched to a gene: 3.

V gene TRBV6-5 combines with J gene TRBJ2-1; D remains ambiguous. V lost 6 bases and J 0 bases, leaving 12 bases between the germline ends. Germline CDR1 is MNHEY and CDR2 is SVGAGI. This CDR3 contains 15 residues. CDR3 in amino acids: CASSPIISSYNEQFF. In DNA, the CDR3 is TGTGCCAGCAGCCCCATCATTAGCTCCTACAATGAGCAGTTCTTC.

J is TRBJ2-3 and V is TRBV7-6, with D hard to call. This CDR3 region has 14 residues. Trimming shortened V by 0 bases and J by 1 base, and 5 bases separated the two germline ends. Germline CDR1 and CDR2: SGHVS and FNYEAQ. CDR3 in DNA: TGTGCCAGCAGCTTAGCGAGTGGCACAGATACGCAGTATTTT. This encodes CASSLASGTDTQYF. The entire variable domain, with the rest obtained from reference TRBV7-6 and TRBJ2-3, is as follows: GAGVSQSPRYKVTKRGQDVALRCDPISGHVSLYWYRQALGQGPEFLTYFNYEAQQDKSGLPNDRFSAERPEGSISTLTIQRTEQRDSAMYRCASSLASGTDTQYFGPGTRLTVL.

This clone was detected once. This chain uses TRBV2 with TRBJ2-1, with D hard to call. Germline loops: CDR1 SNHLY, CDR2 FYNNEI. This CDR3 is 15 amino acids long. V was cut by 7 bases and J by 0 bases, with 13 bases left in between. The CDR3 sequence is CASTKTQSSYNEQFF. CDR3 coding DNA: TGTGCCAGCACGAAAACACAGAGCTCCTACAATGAGCAGTTCTTC.

This clone was detected once. The CDR3 loop is CASSGEVRGTQYF. The CDR3 nucleotides are TGTGCCAGCAGTGGTGAGGTGCGAGGGACCCAGTACTTC. The V gene is TRBV2, the J gene TRBJ2-5; D is uncertain. Trimming left V 4 bases short and J 7 bases short, with 13 bases between. CDR3 length: 13 amino acids. The germline gives CDR1 SNHLY, CDR2 FYNNEI.

The CDR3 reads CASSRIQGYYEQYF. DNA for the CDR3: TGTGCCAGCAGCCGGATACAGGGTTACTACGAGCAGTACTTC. The V call is TRBV4-2, the J call TRBJ2-7; possible D gene TRBD1, 6 bases. The germline V gene encodes CDR1 LGHNA and CDR2 YNFKEQ. CDR3 length: 14 residues. The ends were cut back, 4 bases at V and 3 bases at J, with 13 bases in the middle.

This sequence joins TRBV6-5 and TRBJ2-7, with D possibly matching TRBD2 (6 bases). Germline V gene lookup returns CDR1 MNHEY and CDR2 SVGAGI. V was pared by 5 bases and J by 8 bases, with 19 bases between. The CDR3 is made up of 14 amino acids. Written as DNA, the CDR3 is TGTGCCAGCAGTAGGGACGGGGGAGATAGGAAGCAGTACTTC. It encodes CASSRDGGDRKQYF.

CDR3 DNA sequence: TGTGCCAGCAGCTTGGCCCCTTGGGCTAGCGGGGGGTTACAAGAGACCCAGTACTTC. Amino acids: CASSLAPWASGGLQETQYF. This sequence joins TRBV7-6 and TRBJ2-5; 11 bases map to TRBD2. V gave up 3 bases and J gave up 2 bases; unmatched junction bases: 14. CDR1 is SGHVS, CDR2 FNYEAQ, per germline. There are 19 residues in the CDR3.

This clone was counted a single time. This chain uses TRBV4-2 with TRBJ2-5; 8 bases are a match to TRBD2. Germline CDR1 LGHNA, CDR2 YNFKEQ. CDR3 length: 15 amino acids. Losses at the gene ends were 1 base for V and 5 bases for J; bases not matched to a gene: 6. The CDR3 DNA follows: TGTGCCAGCAGCCAAGTCGGGGGGGCCGTGGAGACCCAGTACTTC. Translating gives CASSQVGGAVETQYF.

The rearrangement uses TRBV7-9 and TRBJ1-2; 9 nucleotides match TRBD1. Germline CDR1 and CDR2: SEHNR and FQNEAQ (reference sequence). V was pared by 5 bases and J by 4 bases, with 5 bases of the junction left unmatched. The CDR3 length is 14 residues. The CDR3 spells CASSPGQGVYGYTF. In DNA form, the CDR3 reads TGTGCCAGCAGCCCGGGACAGGGAGTCTATGGCTACACCTTC.

The genes are TRBV2 and TRBJ2-1; 8 bases align to TRBD2. Germline V gene lookup returns CDR1 SNHLY and CDR2 FYNNEI. V shed 4 bases and J 8 bases; nucleotides not matched to a gene: 10. The CDR3 runs 15 residues. DNA for the CDR3: TGTGCCAGCAGTGTCTTCGGGGGGGGCCGAGATGAGCAGTTCTTC. This gives the protein CASSVFGGGRDEQFF.

The chain links TRBV4-2 to TRBJ1-2; unclear D gene. Germline loops: CDR1 LGHNA, CDR2 YNFKEQ. The CDR3 runs 12 residues. Trimming took 5 bases from V and 4 from J, leaving 8 bases between them. This CDR3 is CASSTLSYGYTF. CDR3 nucleotide sequence: TGTGCCAGCAGCACCCTTAGCTATGGCTACACCTTC.